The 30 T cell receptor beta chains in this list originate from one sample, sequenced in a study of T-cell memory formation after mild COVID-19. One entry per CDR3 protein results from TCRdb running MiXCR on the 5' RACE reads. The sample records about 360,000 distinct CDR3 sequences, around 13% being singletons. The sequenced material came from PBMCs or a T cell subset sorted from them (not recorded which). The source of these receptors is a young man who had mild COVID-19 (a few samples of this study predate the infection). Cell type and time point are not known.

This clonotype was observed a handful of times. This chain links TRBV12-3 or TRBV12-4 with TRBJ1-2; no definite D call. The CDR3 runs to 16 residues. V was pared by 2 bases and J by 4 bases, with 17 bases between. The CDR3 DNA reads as TGTGCCAGCAGTTTAAGCCCCCGGGCCCTAGTCTATGGCTACACCTTC. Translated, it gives CASSLSPRALVYGYTF.

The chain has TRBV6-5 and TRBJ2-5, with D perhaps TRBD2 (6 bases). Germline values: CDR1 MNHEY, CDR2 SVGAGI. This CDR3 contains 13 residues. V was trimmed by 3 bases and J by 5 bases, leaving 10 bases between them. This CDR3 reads CASSYMGRETQYF. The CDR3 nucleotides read TGTGCCAGCAGTTATATGGGGAGGGAGACCCAGTACTTC.

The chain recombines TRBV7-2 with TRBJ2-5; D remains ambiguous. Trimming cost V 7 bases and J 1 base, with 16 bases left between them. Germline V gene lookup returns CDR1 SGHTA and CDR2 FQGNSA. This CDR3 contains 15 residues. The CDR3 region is CASTPWARRQETQYF. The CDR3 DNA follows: TGTGCCAGCACCCCTTGGGCCAGGCGCCAAGAGACCCAGTACTTC.

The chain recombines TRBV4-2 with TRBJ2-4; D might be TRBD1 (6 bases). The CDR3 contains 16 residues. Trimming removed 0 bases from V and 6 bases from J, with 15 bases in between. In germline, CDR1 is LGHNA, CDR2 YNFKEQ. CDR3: CASSQDNRAVRNIQYF. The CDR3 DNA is TGTGCCAGCAGCCAAGATAACAGGGCCGTCAGAAACATTCAGTACTTC.

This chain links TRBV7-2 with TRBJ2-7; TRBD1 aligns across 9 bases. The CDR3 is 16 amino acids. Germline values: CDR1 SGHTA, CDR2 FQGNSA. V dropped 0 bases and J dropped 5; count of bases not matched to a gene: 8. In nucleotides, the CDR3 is TGTGCCAGCAGCTTAGCGGGACAGGGTGCGATAGACGAGCAGTACTTC. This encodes CASSLAGQGAIDEQYF.

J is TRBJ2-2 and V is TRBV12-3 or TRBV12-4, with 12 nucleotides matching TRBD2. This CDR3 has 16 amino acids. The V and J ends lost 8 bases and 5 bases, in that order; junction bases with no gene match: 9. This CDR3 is CASGRLAGGPTGELFF. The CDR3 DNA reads TGTGCCAGCGGCCGGCTAGCGGGGGGGCCGACCGGGGAGCTGTTTTTT.

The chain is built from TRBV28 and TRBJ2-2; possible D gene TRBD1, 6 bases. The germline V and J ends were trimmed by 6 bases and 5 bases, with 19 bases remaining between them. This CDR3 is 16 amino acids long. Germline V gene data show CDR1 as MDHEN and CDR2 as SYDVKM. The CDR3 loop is CASRPILTGRTGELFF. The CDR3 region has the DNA TGTGCCAGCAGGCCCATACTAACAGGGCGTACCGGGGAGCTGTTTTTT.

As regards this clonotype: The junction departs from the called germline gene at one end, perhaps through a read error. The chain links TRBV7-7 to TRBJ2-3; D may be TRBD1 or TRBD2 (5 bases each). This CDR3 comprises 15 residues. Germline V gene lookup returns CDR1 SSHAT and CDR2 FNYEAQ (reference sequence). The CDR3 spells CASSFSQGRTDTQYF. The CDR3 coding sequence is TGTGCTAGCAGCTTTAGCCAGGGACGCACAGATACGCAGTATTTT.

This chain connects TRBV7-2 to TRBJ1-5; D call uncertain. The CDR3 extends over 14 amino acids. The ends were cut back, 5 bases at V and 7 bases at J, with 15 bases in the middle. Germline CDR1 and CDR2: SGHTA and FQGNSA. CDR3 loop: CASSRPGSRQPQHF. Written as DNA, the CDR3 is TGTGCCAGCAGCCGCCCGGGGTCTCGGCAGCCCCAGCATTTT.

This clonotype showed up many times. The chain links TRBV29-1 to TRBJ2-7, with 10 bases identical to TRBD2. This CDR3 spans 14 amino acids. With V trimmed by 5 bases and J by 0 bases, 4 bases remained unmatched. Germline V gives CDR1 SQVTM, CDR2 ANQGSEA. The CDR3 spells CSVHSGGGSYEQYF. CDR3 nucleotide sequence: TGCAGCGTTCACAGCGGGGGGGGCTCCTACGAGCAGTACTTC.

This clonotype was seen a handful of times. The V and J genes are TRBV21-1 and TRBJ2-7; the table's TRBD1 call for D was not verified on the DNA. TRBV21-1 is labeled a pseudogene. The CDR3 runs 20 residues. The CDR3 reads CASSKERGSEGSLGSYEQYV. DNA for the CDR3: TGTGCCAGCAGCAAAGAAAGGGGCTCGGAGGGCTCGTTGGGCTCCTACGAGCAGTACGTC.

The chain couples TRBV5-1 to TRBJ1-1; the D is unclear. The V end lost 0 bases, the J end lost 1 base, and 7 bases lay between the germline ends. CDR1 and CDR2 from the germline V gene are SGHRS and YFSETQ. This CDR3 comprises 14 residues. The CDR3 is CASSLEYRNTEAFF. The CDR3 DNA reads TGCGCCAGCAGCTTGGAGTACAGGAACACTGAAGCTTTCTTT.

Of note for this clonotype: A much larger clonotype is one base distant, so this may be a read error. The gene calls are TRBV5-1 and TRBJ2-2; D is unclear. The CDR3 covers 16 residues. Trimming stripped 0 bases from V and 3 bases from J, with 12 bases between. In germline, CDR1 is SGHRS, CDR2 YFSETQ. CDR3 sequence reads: CASSLVSGRYTGELFF. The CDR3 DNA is TGCGCCAGCAGCTTGGTATCAGGCCGATACACCGGGGAGCTGTTTTTT.

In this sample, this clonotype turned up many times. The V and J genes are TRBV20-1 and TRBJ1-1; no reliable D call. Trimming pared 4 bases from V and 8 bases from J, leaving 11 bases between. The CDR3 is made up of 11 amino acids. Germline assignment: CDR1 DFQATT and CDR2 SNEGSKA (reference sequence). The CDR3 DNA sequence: TGCAGTGCTAAGGACCACCTGGAAGCTTTCTTT. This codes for CSAKDHLEAFF.

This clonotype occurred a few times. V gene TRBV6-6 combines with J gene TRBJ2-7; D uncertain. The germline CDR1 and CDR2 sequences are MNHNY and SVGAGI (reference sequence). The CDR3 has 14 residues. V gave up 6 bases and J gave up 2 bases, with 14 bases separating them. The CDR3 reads CASSRSQVTYEQYV. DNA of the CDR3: TGTGCCAGCAGCCGATCCCAGGTAACCTACGAGCAGTACGTC.

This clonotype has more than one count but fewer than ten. CDR3 sequence (DNA): TGTGCCAGCAGCCCGCCTGCATCCTCGGGCTATGGCTACACCTTC. Translation: CASSPPASSGYGYTF. This chain joins TRBV7-9 and TRBJ1-2; D ambiguous. The CDR3 loop spans 15 amino acids. Germline V gene lookup returns CDR1 SEHNR and CDR2 FQNEAQ (reference sequence). The V end was cut by 5 bases, the J end by 4 bases, with 17 bases between. The whole variable domain, filled in from reference TRBV7-9 and TRBJ1-2, reads DTGVSQNPRHKITKRGQNVTFRCDPISEHNRLYWYRQTLGQGPEFLTYFQNEAQLEKSRLLSDRFSAERPKGSFSTLEIQRTEQGDSAMYLCASSPPASSGYGYTFGSGTRLTVV.

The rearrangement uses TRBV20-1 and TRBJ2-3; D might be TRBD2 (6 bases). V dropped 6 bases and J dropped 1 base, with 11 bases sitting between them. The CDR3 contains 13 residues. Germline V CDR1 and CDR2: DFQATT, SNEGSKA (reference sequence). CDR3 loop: CSAKGLGTDTQYF. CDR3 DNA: TGCAGTGCCAAGGGACTTGGCACAGATACGCAGTATTTT.

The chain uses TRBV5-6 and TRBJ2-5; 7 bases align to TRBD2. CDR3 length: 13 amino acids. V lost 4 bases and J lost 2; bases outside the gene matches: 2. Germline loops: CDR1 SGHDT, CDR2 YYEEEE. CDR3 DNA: TGTGCCAGCAGCCCCGGGAGGCAAGAGACCCAGTACTTC. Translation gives CASSPGRQETQYF.

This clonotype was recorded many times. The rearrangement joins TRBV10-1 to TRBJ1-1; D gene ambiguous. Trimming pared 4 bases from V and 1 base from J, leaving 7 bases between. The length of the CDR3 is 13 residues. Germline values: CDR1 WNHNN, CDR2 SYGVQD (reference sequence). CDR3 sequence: CASSAQTNTEAFF. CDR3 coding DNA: TGCGCCAGCAGTGCACAGACGAACACTGAAGCTTTCTTT.

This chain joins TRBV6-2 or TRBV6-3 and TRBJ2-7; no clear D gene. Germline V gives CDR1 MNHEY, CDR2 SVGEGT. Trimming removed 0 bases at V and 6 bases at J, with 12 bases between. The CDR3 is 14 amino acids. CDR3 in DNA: TGTGCCAGCAGTTACTCTGGGTTGGGGTTCGAGCAGTACTTC. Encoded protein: CASSYSGLGFEQYF.

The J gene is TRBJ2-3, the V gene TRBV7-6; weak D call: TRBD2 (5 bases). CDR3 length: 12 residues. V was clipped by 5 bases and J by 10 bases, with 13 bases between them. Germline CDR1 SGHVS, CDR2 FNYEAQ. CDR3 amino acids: CASSPNEGAQYF. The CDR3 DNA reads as TGTGCCAGCAGCCCTAATGAGGGAGCGCAGTATTTT.

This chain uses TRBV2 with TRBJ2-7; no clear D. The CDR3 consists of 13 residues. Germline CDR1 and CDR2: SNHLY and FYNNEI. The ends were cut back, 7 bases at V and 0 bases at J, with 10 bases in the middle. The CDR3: CASIEPSSYEQYF. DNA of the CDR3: TGTGCCAGCATCGAGCCAAGCTCCTACGAGCAGTACTTC.

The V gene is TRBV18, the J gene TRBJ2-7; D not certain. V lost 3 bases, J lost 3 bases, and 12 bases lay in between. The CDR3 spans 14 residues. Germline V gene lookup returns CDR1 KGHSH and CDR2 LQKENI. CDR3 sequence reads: CASSPVGSGYEQYF. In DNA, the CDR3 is TGTGCCAGCTCACCGGTTGGGTCGGGCTACGAGCAGTACTTC.

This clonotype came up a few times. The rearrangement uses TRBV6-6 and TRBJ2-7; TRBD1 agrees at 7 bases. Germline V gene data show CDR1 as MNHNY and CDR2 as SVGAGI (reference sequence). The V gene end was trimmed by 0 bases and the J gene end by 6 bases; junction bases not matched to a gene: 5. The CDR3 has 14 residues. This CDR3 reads CASSYSGTVSEQYV. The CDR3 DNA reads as TGTGCCAGCAGTTACTCTGGGACAGTTAGCGAGCAGTACGTC.

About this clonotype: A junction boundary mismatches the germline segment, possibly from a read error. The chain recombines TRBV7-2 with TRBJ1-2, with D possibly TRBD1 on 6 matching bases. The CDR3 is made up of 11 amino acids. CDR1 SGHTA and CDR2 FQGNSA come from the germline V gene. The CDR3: CASSRDKRYTF. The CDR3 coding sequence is TGTGCAAGCAGCCGGGACAAACGCTACACCTTC.

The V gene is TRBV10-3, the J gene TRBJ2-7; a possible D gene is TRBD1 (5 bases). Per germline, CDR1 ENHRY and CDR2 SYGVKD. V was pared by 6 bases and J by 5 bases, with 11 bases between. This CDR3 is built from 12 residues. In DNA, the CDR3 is TGTGCCATCAGCCCAGGGCACGACGAGCAGTACGTC. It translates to CAISPGHDEQYV.

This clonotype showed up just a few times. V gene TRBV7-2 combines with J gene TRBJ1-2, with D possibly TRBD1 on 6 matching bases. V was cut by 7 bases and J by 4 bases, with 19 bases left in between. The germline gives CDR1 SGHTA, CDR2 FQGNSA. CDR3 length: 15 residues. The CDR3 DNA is TGTGCCAGCACCCATGACAGGAGGGGTACCTATGGCTACACCTTC. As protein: CASTHDRRGTYGYTF.

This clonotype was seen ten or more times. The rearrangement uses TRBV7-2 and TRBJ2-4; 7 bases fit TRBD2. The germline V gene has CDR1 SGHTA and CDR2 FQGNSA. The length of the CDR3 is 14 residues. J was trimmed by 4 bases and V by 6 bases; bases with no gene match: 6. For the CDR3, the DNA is TGTGCCAGCAGGAATAGCGGGCATAAAAACATTCAGTACTTC. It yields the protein CASRNSGHKNIQYF.

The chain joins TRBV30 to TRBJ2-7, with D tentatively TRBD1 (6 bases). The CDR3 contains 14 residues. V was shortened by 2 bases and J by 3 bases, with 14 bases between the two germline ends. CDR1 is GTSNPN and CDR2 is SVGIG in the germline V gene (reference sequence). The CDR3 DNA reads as TGTGCCTGGAGTTGGCAGGGGCTCAACTACGAGCAGTACTTC. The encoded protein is CAWSWQGLNYEQYF.

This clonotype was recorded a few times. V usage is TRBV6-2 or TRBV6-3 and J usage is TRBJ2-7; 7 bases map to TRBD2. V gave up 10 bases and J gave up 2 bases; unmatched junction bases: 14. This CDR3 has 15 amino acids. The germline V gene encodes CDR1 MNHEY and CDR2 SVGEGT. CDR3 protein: CATDVPGGMTYEQYF. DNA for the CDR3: TGTGCCACCGACGTACCGGGGGGAATGACCTACGAGCAGTACTTC.